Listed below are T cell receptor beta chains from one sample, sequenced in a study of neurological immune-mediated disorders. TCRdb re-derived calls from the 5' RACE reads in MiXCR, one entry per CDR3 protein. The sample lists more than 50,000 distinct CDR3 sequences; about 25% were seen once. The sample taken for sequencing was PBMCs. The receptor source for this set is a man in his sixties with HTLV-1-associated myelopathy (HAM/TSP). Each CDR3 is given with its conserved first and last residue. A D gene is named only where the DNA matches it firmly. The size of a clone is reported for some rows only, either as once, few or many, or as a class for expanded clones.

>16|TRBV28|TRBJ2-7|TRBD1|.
TGTGCCAGCAGTTTACATGGGACAGGGGGCTACTACGAGCAGTACTTC
CASSLHGTGGYYEQYF
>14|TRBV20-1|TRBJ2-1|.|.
TGCAGTGCTGCCCACCGGCGGGTTTACAATGAGCAGTTCTTC
CSAAHRRVYNEQFF
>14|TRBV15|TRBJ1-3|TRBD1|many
TGTGCCACCAGCAGGGACAGGGCTGGAAACACCATATATTTT
CATSRDRAGNTIYF
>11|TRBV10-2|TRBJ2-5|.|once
TGCGCCAGCAGCATCAGGGAGACCCAGTACTTC
CASSIRETQYF
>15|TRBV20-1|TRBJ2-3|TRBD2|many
TGCAGTGCTAGAGGATCTAGCGGGAGACCAGATACGCAGTATTTT
CSARGSSGRPDTQYF
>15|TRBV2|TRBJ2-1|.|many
TGTGCCAGCAGTGAATTGGCAGGGGTGTTGAATGAGCAGTTCTTC
CASSELAGVLNEQFF
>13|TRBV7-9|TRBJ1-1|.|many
TGTGCCAGCGCCCGGATTATGAACACTGAAGCTTTCTTT
CASARIMNTEAFF
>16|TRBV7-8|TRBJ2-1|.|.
TGTGCCAGCAGCGGCCGGGCCCCAAAGGGGAAAAATGAGCAGTTCTTC
CASSGRAPKGKNEQFF
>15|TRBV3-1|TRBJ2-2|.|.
TGTGCCAGCAGCCAAGGAACCGGGACTACCGGGGAGCTGTTTTTT
CASSQGTGTTGELFF
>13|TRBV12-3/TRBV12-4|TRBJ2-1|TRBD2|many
TGTGCCAGCAGTTTAGCTGGGAGGGATGAGCAGTTCTTC
CASSLAGRDEQFF
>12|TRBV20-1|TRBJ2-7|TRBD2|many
TGCAGTGCTCGGACTAGATCCTACGAGCAGTACTTC
CSARTRSYEQYF
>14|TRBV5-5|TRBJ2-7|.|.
TGTGCCAGCAGCACCGGGACCAAGACCTACGAGCAGTACTTC
CASSTGTKTYEQYF
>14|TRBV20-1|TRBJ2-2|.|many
TGCAGTGCTAGACCTCAGGGGAAGGGCGGGGAGCTGTTTTTT
CSARPQGKGGELFF
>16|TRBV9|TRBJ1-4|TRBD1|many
TGTGCCAGCAGCGCCGATACTGGACAGGGCGGAGAAAAACTGTTTTTT
CASSADTGQGGEKLFF
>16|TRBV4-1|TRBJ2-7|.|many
TGCGCCAGCAGCCAAGATTTAAGGGGGTCCTCCTACGAGCAGTACTTC
CASSQDLRGSSYEQYF
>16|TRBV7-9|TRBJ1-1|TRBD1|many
TGTGCCAGCAGCCTACCGGGACAGGGCCGGACCACTGAAGCTTTCTTT
CASSLPGQGRTTEAFF
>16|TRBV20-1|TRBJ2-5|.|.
TGCAGTGCGGGAGTCATGAAGGGGGGTAACCAAGAGACCCAGTACTTC
CSAGVMKGGNQETQYF
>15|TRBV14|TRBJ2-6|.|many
TGTGCCAGCAGTCAGGCCGGAACCGGGGCCAACGTCCTGACTTTC
CASSQAGTGANVLTF
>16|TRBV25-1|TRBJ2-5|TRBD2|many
TGTGCCAGCAGTGAGCTTACTAGCGGTGGACGGGAGACCCAGTACTTC
CASSELTSGGRETQYF
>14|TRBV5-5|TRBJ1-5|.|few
TGTGCCAGCAGCTTTGAGGGAATAGGCGAGCCCCAGCATTTT
CASSFEGIGEPQHF
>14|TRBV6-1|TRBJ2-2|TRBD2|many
TGTGCCAGCAGAGGACTAGTAAACACCGGGGAGCTGTTTTTT
CASRGLVNTGELFF
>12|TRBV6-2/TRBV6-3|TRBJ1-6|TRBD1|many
TGTGCCAGCGTTACAGGGGTTTCACCCCTCCACTTT
CASVTGVSPLHF
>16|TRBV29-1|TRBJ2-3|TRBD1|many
TGCAGCGTTGAAGATCTGGCAGGGGGCGTTACAGATACGCAGTATTTT
CSVEDLAGGVTDTQYF
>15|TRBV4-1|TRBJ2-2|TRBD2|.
TGCGCCAGCAGCCCGGGGACTAGCGGGTCCGGGGAGCTGTTTTTT
CASSPGTSGSGELFF
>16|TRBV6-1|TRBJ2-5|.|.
TGTGCCAGCAGCATAACCCAGGACACCCTACCAGAGACCCAGTACTTC
CASSITQDTLPETQYF
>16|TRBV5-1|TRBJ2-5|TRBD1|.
TGCGCCAGCAGCCCCAGACAGGGGGGTCGGGAAGAGACCCAGTACTTC
CASSPRQGGREETQYF
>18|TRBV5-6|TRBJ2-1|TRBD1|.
TGTGCCAGCAGCTTCTGGGACAGGACCAAATTGGGGTACAATGAGCAGTTCTTC
CASSFWDRTKLGYNEQFF
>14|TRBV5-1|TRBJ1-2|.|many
TGCGCCAGCAGCTTGGATGCAGGGGATCATGGCTACACCTTC
CASSLDAGDHGYTF
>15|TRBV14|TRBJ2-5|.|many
TGTGCCAGCAGCCAAATCGGACCGTACCAAGAGACCCAGTACTTC
CASSQIGPYQETQYF
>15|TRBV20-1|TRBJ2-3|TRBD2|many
TGCAGTGCGCGGGCCGGGACTAGCGGGTCAGATACGCAGTATTTT
CSARAGTSGSDTQYF
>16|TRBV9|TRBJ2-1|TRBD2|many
TGTGCCAGCAGCGATAGCGGGTACACTATTGCGGGTGAGCAGTTCTTC
CASSDSGYTIAGEQFF
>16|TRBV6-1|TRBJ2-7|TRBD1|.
TGTGCCAGCAGTACGATGGGGACAGGGGGCACCTACGAGCAGTACTTC
CASSTMGTGGTYEQYF
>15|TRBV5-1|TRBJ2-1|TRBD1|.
TGCGCCAGCAGCTTTGACGGGACAGGGTTCAATGAGCAGTTCTTC
CASSFDGTGFNEQFF
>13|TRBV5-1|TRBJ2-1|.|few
TGCGCCAGCAGCTTGACCGAGTACAATGAGCAGTTCTTC
CASSLTEYNEQFF
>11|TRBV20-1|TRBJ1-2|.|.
TGCAGTGCTAGATCCGAAACAGCTGCTGCCTTC
CSARSETAAAF
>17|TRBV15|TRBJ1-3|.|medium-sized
TGTGCCACCAGCAGAGATCCCAGGGGATACTCTGGAAACACCATATATTTT
CATSRDPRGYSGNTIYF
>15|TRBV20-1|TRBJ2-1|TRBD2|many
TGCAGTGCCCGGCTAGGGACTAGCGGTCGGAATGAGCAGTTCTTC
CSARLGTSGRNEQFF
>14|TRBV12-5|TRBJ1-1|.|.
TGTGCTAGTGCCCGGGGCAGGGCGGCCACTGAAGCTTTCTTT
CASARGRAATEAFF
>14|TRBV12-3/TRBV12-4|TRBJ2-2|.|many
TGTGCCAGCAGTTTAAATAGTCCTACCGGGGAGCTGTTTTTT
CASSLNSPTGELFF
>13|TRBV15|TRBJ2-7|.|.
TGTGCCACCAGCAGAGATAACCCCCACGAGCAGTACTTC
CATSRDNPHEQYF
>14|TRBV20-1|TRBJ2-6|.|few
TGCATTGTGGAACGGAGCTCTGGGGCCAACGTCCTGACTTTC
CIVERSSGANVLTF
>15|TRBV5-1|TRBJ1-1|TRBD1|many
TGCGCCAGCAGCTCACAGGGGGTAGGGAACACTGAAGCTTTCTTT
CASSSQGVGNTEAFF
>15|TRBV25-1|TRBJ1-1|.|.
TGTGCCAGCAGCAAACAGGGAAATGAACGGGCTGAAGCTTTCTTT
CASSKQGNERAEAFF
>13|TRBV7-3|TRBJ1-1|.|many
TGTGCCAGCAGCAAACAGGGAAACACTGAAGCTTTCTTT
CASSKQGNTEAFF
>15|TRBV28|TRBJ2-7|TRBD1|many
TGTGCCAGCACCTTGGAAGGACAGGGGGTGTACGAGCAGTACTTC
CASTLEGQGVYEQYF
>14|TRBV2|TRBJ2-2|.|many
TGTGCCAGCAGTGAAGGGGGGAACACCGGGGAGCTGTTTTTT
CASSEGGNTGELFF
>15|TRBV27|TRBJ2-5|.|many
TGTGCCAGCAGCCCCAGGGTGGCATACCAAGAGACCCAGTACTTC
CASSPRVAYQETQYF
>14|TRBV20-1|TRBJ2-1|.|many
TGCAGTGCTGCTCCAGGGGGGGTCTACAATGAGCAGTTCTTC
CSAAPGGVYNEQFF